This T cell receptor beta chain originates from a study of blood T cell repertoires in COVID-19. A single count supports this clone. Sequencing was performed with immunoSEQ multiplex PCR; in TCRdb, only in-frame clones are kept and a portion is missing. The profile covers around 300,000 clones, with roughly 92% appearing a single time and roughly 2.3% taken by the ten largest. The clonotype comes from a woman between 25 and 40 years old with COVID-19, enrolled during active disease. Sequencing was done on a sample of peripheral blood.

This CDR3 is CASSLSRGRVFSGQETQYF. In DNA, the CDR3 is TGTGCCAGCAGCTTGAGCAGGGGGCGCGTCTTTAGCGGCCAAGAGACCCAGTACTTC. The chain employs TRBV5-8 and TRBJ2-5; TRBD1 matches 8 bases. The CDR3 totals 19 residues. The junction had 15 bases not matched to a gene; V was cut back by 1 base and J by 1 base. Germline CDR1 SGHTS, CDR2 YDEGEE.